This TCR beta chain originates from a study of radiotherapy plus CTLA-4 blockade in lung cancer. Study background: Of the patients, roughly 17% showed objective responses and roughly 34% attained disease control.

The length of the CDR3 is 12 residues. Germline V lookup: CDR1 MDHEN, CDR2 SYDVKM. The ends were cut back, 6 bases at V and 5 bases at J, with 10 bases in the middle. The table came from immunoSEQ multiplex PCR; TCRdb's copy has only in-frame clones and leaves some out. The sample holds approximately 30,000 clones; around 70% are singletons and the top ten take roughly 4.5%. Participants had chemo-refractory metastatic non-small-cell lung cancer and were treated with focal radiation plus ipilimumab CTLA-4 blockade. This sequence joins TRBV28 and TRBJ1-2; no reliable D call. Here the sequenced sample was peripheral blood, taken from a patient treated with radiotherapy plus ipilimumab. The TCR comes from a human donor with non-small cell lung cancer whose response to radiotherapy plus ipilimumab could not be evaluated. The CDR3 protein is CASSAQVYGYTF. DNA for the CDR3: TGTGCCAGCAGCGCACAAGTATATGGCTACACCTTC.